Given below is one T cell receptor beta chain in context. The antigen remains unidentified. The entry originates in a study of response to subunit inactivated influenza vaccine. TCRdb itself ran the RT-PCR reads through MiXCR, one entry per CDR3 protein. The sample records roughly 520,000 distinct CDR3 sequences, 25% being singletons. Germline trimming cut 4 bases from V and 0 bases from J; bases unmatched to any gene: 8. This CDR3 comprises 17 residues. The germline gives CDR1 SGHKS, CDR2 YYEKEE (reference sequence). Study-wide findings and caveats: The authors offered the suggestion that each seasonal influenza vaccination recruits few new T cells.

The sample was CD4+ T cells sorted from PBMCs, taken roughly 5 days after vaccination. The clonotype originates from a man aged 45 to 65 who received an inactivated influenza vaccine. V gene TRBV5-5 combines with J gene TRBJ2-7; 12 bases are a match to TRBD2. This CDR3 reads CASSKNMGLAGSYEQYF. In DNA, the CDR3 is TGTGCCAGCAGCAAGAACATGGGACTAGCGGGCTCCTACGAGCAGTACTTC.